Listed below are T cell receptor beta chains from one sample, sequenced in a study of metastatic and nonmetastatic thyroid tumors. MiXCR reprocessed the PCR reads for TCRdb. The sample lists 30,000 or so clones; about 29% were seen once. Sequenced input: blood. All receptors come from a female donor with papillary thyroid cancer or a benign thyroid nodule (not recorded which). Some clones in this sample may be carry-over from other donors' samples. Both conserved end residues are trimmed from each CDR3.

v_call	j_call	cdr3_aa
TRBV20-1	TRBJ1-3	SVPGGGERNTIY
TRBV12-3/TRBV12-4	TRBJ2-5	ASSPQRGVYETQY
TRBV20-1	TRBJ2-1	RASGGVGGNEQF
TRBV6-4	TRBJ2-1	ASSDSRGRADEQF
TRBV14	TRBJ1-1	ASSRGTGIRTEAF
TRBV5-6	TRBJ1-2	ASSWDRGLGYT
TRBV7-3	TRBJ1-6	ASSPGLINSPLH
TRBV7-9	TRBJ1-4	ASSLGTGGSEKLF
TRBV12-3/TRBV12-4	TRBJ2-1	ASSSKDRDNEQF
TRBV12-3/TRBV12-4	TRBJ1-1	ASSLSVGTNTEAF
TRBV6-4	TRBJ1-6	ASSEGQLNSPLH
TRBV27	TRBJ2-1	ASSLISYNEKF
TRBV4-1	TRBJ2-7	ASSQDRRLFDEHD
TRBV20-1	TRBJ2-7	SARDIGAGGPYEQY
TRBV6-1	TRBJ2-3	ANSRYRKIDTQY
TRBV11-2	TRBJ2-7	ASGGQGKQY
TRBV4-2	TRBJ1-2	ASSQPRETGGYGYT
TRBV27	TRBJ1-6	ASSYSGGSYNSPLH
TRBV4-2	TRBJ1-2	ASSPLPPGRSYT
TRBV27	TRBJ1-2	ASISTGTVGAWYGYT
TRBV20-1	TRBJ1-1	SALRQVISEAF
TRBV29-1	TRBJ2-3	SVARGDTQY
TRBV4-2	TRBJ2-3	ASSQGPAGGTDTQY
TRBV6-1	TRBJ2-7	ASSPDTGLPNEQY
TRBV12-3/TRBV12-4	TRBJ2-3	ASSLSGGASTDTQY
TRBV7-2	TRBJ2-7	ASSPVLADDQY
TRBV4-1	TRBJ2-3	ASSPRVAGDPDTQY
TRBV27	TRBJ2-3	ASSLARTSGNVADTQY
TRBV6-1	TRBJ1-2	ASSDSIRDRGYGYT
TRBV3-1	TRBJ2-5	ASSPPGQGRQETQY
TRBV4-3	TRBJ2-2	ASSQGPVGAGELF
TRBV4-1	TRBJ2-5	ASSQSIGGAETQY
TRBV9	TRBJ2-1	ASSVAADPYNVQS
TRBV10-3	TRBJ1-5	AISARVSDQPQH
TRBV11-2	TRBJ2-5	ASIFGGSDTQY
TRBV6-2/TRBV6-3	TRBJ2-2	ASSSREFGELF
TRBV6-2/TRBV6-3	TRBJ2-1	ASSYSGLFNEQF
TRBV7-8	TRBJ2-3	ASSPLTSESDTQY